Below are 25 T cell receptor beta chains sequenced from a single sample in a study of blood T cell repertoires in COVID-19. Measured with immunoSEQ multiplex PCR; TCRdb has only the in-frame clones, and not every one. The sample records about 110,000 clones, 81% being singletons. Sequencing input: peripheral blood. The receptor set was obtained from a man older than 75 with acute or convalescent COVID-19.

V usage is TRBV6-5 and J usage is TRBJ1-3, with TRBD1 identical over 7 bases. Looked up from germline, CDR1 is MNHEY and CDR2 is SVGAGI. The CDR3 loop spans 15 amino acids. V dropped 2 bases and J dropped 8; count of bases not matched to a gene: 9. As DNA, the CDR3 is TGTGCCAGCAGTTACCCCGGCAGGGACAGAGACACCATATATTTT. Amino acids: CASSYPGRDRDTIYF.

The chain couples TRBV18 to TRBJ2-1; 15 nucleotides line up with TRBD2. J lost 7 bases, V lost 3 bases, and 4 bases had no gene match. Germline CDR1 reads KGHSH; CDR2 reads LQKENI. This CDR3 contains 16 residues. The CDR3 is CASSPLGLAGGNEQFF. The CDR3 region has the DNA TGTGCCAGCTCACCTCTTGGACTAGCGGGGGGGAATGAGCAGTTCTTC.

The chain has TRBV28 and TRBJ1-2; D remains ambiguous. With 3 bases removed from V and 0 bases from J, the gap between germline ends came to 8 bases. Germline-derived CDR1 and CDR2 are MDHEN and SYDVKM. The CDR3 contains 14 residues. CDR3 in DNA: TGTGCCAGCAGTTTGCAGGCGTCTAACTATGGCTACACCTTC. Translation gives CASSLQASNYGYTF.

The rearrangement uses TRBV19 and TRBJ2-5; 10 nucleotides line up with TRBD1. The V and J ends lost 6 bases and 6 bases, in that order; junction bases with no gene match: 13. Per the germline V gene, CDR1 is LNHDA and CDR2 is SQIVND (reference sequence). The CDR3 has 16 amino acids. The CDR3 DNA sequence: TGTGCCAGTAGCGGTTTCCGGGACAGGGGATGGAAGACCCAGTACTTC. This sequence encodes CASSGFRDRGWKTQYF.

The V and J genes are TRBV5-4 and TRBJ2-7, with D tentatively TRBD2 (6 bases). Germline lookup yields CDR1 SGHNT and CDR2 YYREEE (reference sequence). V was shortened by 2 bases and J by 3 bases, with 12 bases between the two germline ends. CDR3 size: 14 residues. CDR3 residues: CASSFGRRDYEQYF. As DNA, the CDR3 is TGTGCCAGCAGCTTTGGCCGGAGGGACTACGAGCAGTACTTC.

This rearrangement joins TRBV7-9 to TRBJ2-2; 9 bases match TRBD2. In germline, CDR1 is SEHNR, CDR2 FQNEAQ (reference sequence). The CDR3 spans 15 residues. Trimming cost V 3 bases and J 6 bases; bases outside gene matches: 5. The CDR3 sequence is CASSFSGRRSGELFF. In DNA, the CDR3 is TGTGCCAGCAGCTTCAGCGGGAGGCGGTCCGGGGAGCTGTTTTTT. Using reference TRBV7-9 and TRBJ2-2 for the parts outside the CDR3, the full variable domain is DTGVSQNPRHKITKRGQNVTFRCDPISEHNRLYWYRQTLGQGPEFLTYFQNEAQLEKSRLLSDRFSAERPKGSFSTLEIQRTEQGDSAMYLCASSFSGRRSGELFFGEGSRLTVL.

This clone was seen just once. The genes are TRBV28 and TRBJ1-1, with TRBD1 matching 7 bases. Germline V lookup: CDR1 MDHEN, CDR2 SYDVKM. CDR3 length: 12 amino acids. J lost 11 bases, V lost 4 bases, and 7 bases had no gene match. CDR3 loop: CASSSGQAGAFF. In nucleotides, the CDR3 is TGTGCCAGCAGTTCCGGACAGGCAGGCGCTTTCTTT.

The CDR3 here is CASSRPSSGTKTSQPQHF. CDR3 in DNA: TGCGCCAGCAGTCGCCCCTCATCGGGGACTAAAACGAGTCAGCCCCAGCATTTT. V usage is TRBV23-1 and J usage is TRBJ1-5; D perhaps matches TRBD1 (5 bases). TRBV23-1 is an ORF for which the function is uncertain. There are 18 residues in the CDR3. Trimming took 4 bases from V and 6 from J, leaving 25 bases between them.

The genes are TRBV18 and TRBJ2-1, with 11 bases identical to TRBD2. Germline assignment: CDR1 KGHSH and CDR2 LQKENI. The CDR3 covers 15 residues. V dropped 2 bases and J dropped 12; count of bases not matched to a gene: 9. The CDR3 bases are TGTGCCAGCTCACCATCACTAGCGGGAGAGGTAGGGCAGTTCTTC. Amino acid sequence: CASSPSLAGEVGQFF.

The genes are TRBV6-5 and TRBJ2-7; D is possibly TRBD2 (5 bases). Germline V gene data show CDR1 as MNHEY and CDR2 as SVGAGI. Trimming pared 6 bases from V and 3 bases from J, leaving 18 bases between. This CDR3 has 15 amino acids. CDR3 region: CASRPLPERSYEQYF. The CDR3 nucleotides are TGTGCCAGCAGACCCTTACCAGAGCGGAGCTACGAGCAGTACTTC.

This clone is a singleton in its sample. The V gene is TRBV6-6, the J gene TRBJ1-4; TRBD1 might be the D (5 bases). Germline CDR1 reads MNHNY; CDR2 reads SVGAGI (reference sequence). The ends were cut back, 0 bases at V and 7 bases at J, with 6 bases in the middle. The CDR3 consists of 13 residues. The chain's CDR3 is CASSYSGGEKLFF. CDR3 in DNA: TGTGCCAGCAGTTACTCGGGGGGTGAAAAACTGTTTTTT.

A remark on this clone: Other DNA sequences in the same sample also yield this CDR3. The genes are TRBV19 and TRBJ2-7; TRBD2 agrees at 9 bases. The CDR3 loop spans 14 amino acids. Germline V gene lookup returns CDR1 LNHDA and CDR2 SQIVND (reference sequence). V shed 4 bases, J shed 1 base, and the junction held 2 bases outside the gene matches. CDR3 sequence: CASSKAGGSYEQYF. The CDR3 bases are TGTGCCAGTAGTAAAGCGGGAGGATCCTACGAGCAGTACTTC.

The CDR3 spells CAISRQGAANTGELFF. The DNA for the CDR3 is TGTGCCATCAGCAGACAGGGGGCAGCGAACACCGGGGAGCTGTTTTTT. The chain is built from TRBV10-3 and TRBJ2-2, with 10 positions matching TRBD1. V dropped 6 bases and J dropped 0; count of bases not matched to a gene: 4. Germline V gives CDR1 ENHRY, CDR2 SYGVKD. The CDR3 sequence is 16 residues long.

This chain uses TRBV28 with TRBJ2-3; TRBD2 matches at 7 bases. V shed 5 bases, J shed 1 base, and the junction held 6 bases outside the gene matches. CDR3 length: 15 amino acids. Germline-derived CDR1 and CDR2 are MDHEN and SYDVKM. The CDR3 is CASSLWTRGTDTQYF. CDR3 sequence (DNA): TGTGCCAGCAGTCTTTGGACTAGGGGCACAGATACGCAGTATTTT.

CDR3 sequence reads: CASSYRQSSYNSPLHF. DNA of the CDR3: TGTGCCAGCAGTTACCGACAGAGCTCCTATAATTCACCCCTCCACTTT. J is TRBJ1-6 and V is TRBV6-2 or TRBV6-3, with a weak D call TRBD1 (5 bases). Trimming stripped 2 bases from V and 0 bases from J, with 8 bases between. Looked up from germline, CDR1 is MNHEY and CDR2 is SVGEGT. The CDR3 runs to 16 residues.

The rearrangement joins TRBV24-1 to TRBJ2-1; 11 bases are shared with TRBD2. The CDR3 sequence is 20 residues long. The germline CDR1 and CDR2 sequences are KGHDR and SFDVKD. V trimming: 3 bases; J trimming: 0 bases; junction bases outside the gene matches: 12. CDR3: CATSDAGTSGTGRSYNEQFF. The CDR3 DNA follows: TGTGCCACCAGTGATGCCGGGACTAGCGGAACGGGTCGCTCCTACAATGAGCAGTTCTTC.

V is TRBV3-1 (or the pseudogene TRBV3-2) and J is TRBJ2-5; D is unresolved. Germline values: CDR1 LGHDT, CDR2 YNNKEL (reference sequence). CDR3 length: 14 amino acids. The V and J ends lost 0 bases and 4 bases respectively, with 9 bases between them. CDR3 in amino acids: CASSQDSGGETQYF. The CDR3 coding sequence is TGTGCCAGCAGCCAAGATTCCGGTGGAGAGACCCAGTACTTC.

The chain employs TRBV7-3 and TRBJ2-3; 9 bases are shared with TRBD1. Germline lookup yields CDR1 SGHTA and CDR2 FQGTGA. V lost 2 bases, J lost 4 bases, and 4 bases stayed unmatched. This CDR3 spans 15 amino acids. CDR3 loop: CASSLPTGGADTQYF. CDR3 DNA sequence: TGTGCCAGCAGCTTACCCACAGGGGGCGCAGATACGCAGTATTTT.

This rearrangement joins TRBV30 to TRBJ1-2; 8 nucleotides agree with TRBD1. The germline gives CDR1 GTSNPN, CDR2 SVGIG (reference sequence). J was trimmed by 6 bases and V by 2 bases; bases with no gene match: 23. This CDR3 has 19 residues. The chain's CDR3 is CAWSLRRRGRDRYLDGYTF. The CDR3 nucleotides are TGTGCCTGGAGTCTTAGACGCCGTGGGAGGGACAGGTATCTGGATGGCTACACCTTC.

This rearrangement joins TRBV30 to TRBJ2-2, with 15 bases aligning to TRBD2. Trimming cost V 8 bases and J 3 bases; bases outside gene matches: 4. This CDR3 spans 15 amino acids. Per the germline V gene, CDR1 is GTSNPN and CDR2 is SVGIG (reference sequence). CDR3 sequence: CARGLAGGYTGELFF. CDR3 nucleotide sequence: TGTGCCCGAGGACTAGCGGGAGGGTACACCGGGGAGCTGTTTTTT.

The chain uses TRBV27 and TRBJ1-2, with 8 bases identical to TRBD1. Losses at the gene ends were 2 bases for V and 8 bases for J; bases not matched to a gene: 4. The CDR3 spans 13 residues. The V gene's germline CDR1 is MNHEY and CDR2 SMNVEV (reference sequence). The DNA for the CDR3 is TGTGCCAGCAGTTTACTCAGGGGGCGGGGCTACACCTTC. Its translation is CASSLLRGRGYTF.

The chain couples TRBV29-1 to TRBJ2-5; D is possibly TRBD1 (6 bases). CDR3 size: 12 residues. Trimming removed 6 bases at V and 2 bases at J, with 10 bases between. The V gene's germline CDR1 is SQVTM and CDR2 ANQGSEA. In DNA, the CDR3 is TGCAGCGTCCAGACAGGACAAGAGACCCAGTACTTC. This gives the protein CSVQTGQETQYF.

Worth noting for this clone: This likely comes from a read error, as the CDR3 has no conserved phenylalanine or tryptophan at its end. It is unclear where the CDR3 begins or ends on the DNA, so no DNA is shown, and the CDR3 is as TCRdb lists it. V is TRBV20-1 and J is TRBJ1-1; the table's D call TRBD1 went unverified against the DNA. Germline V gene sequence: CDR1 DFQATT, CDR2 SNEGSKA (reference sequence). The CDR3 numbers 11 amino acids, ends counted. This CDR3 reads CSARDLPDRIL.

The rearrangement links TRBV28 to TRBJ1-2; D may be TRBD1 (5 bases). The V end was cut by 3 bases, the J end by 7 bases, with 15 bases between. Germline CDR1 is MDHEN and CDR2 is SYDVKM. The CDR3 length is 14 residues. CDR3 sequence: CASSLVGEHRGYTF. The CDR3 coding sequence is TGTGCCAGCAGTTTGGTAGGGGAACACCGTGGCTACACCTTC.

The CDR3 here is CASSGTGGTEAFF. CDR3 nucleotide sequence: TGTGCCAGCAGCGGGACAGGGGGCACTGAAGCTTTCTTT. V usage is TRBV14 and J usage is TRBJ1-1; 11 bases line up with TRBD1. Germline V lookup: CDR1 SGHDN, CDR2 FVKESK. V lost 5 bases and J lost 4; bases outside the gene matches: 0. The CDR3 totals 13 residues.